This T cell receptor beta chain comes out of a study of cytotoxic CD8 clonotypes in ibrutinib-treated CLL. Across the whole study: Responses: some 25 partial, 2 complete; after median approximately 68 months, around 15 stayed remitted, roughly 12 progressed.

The assay was immunoSEQ multiplex PCR, and TCRdb's table has in-frame clones only and misses some. The table has about 68,000 clones, over 75% seen once; the top ten hold approximately 3%. Study-level results: Sampling times, which were not matched between the groups, differed between sustained-remission patients and progressing patients. Public clonotypes showed up rarely, and on treatment they shrank or held steady.

Turning to this clone: The antigen is not known.

The receptor's source is a human donor with chronic lymphocytic leukemia. The sequenced sample was PBMCs, obtained after 12 months of ibrutinib treatment.

The CDR3 loop reads CASSQESGLAPKDEQFF. In DNA form, the CDR3 reads TGTGCCAGCAGCCAAGAGTCGGGACTAGCCCCTAAGGATGAGCAGTTCTTC. The chain employs TRBV4-2 and TRBJ2-1; 9 nucleotides align to TRBD2. Germline V lookup: CDR1 LGHNA, CDR2 YNFKEQ. Losses at the gene ends were 0 bases for V and 8 bases for J; bases not matched to a gene: 11. This CDR3 comprises 17 residues.